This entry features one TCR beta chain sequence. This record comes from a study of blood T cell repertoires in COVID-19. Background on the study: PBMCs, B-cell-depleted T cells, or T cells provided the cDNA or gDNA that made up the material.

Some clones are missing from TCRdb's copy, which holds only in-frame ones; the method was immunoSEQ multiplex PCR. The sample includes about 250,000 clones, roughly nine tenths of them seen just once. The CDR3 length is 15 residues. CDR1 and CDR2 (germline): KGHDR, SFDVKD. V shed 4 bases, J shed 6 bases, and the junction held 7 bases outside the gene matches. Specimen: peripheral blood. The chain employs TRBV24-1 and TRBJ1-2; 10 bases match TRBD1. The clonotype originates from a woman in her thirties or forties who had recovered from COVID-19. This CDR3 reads CATSDPGQGSDGYTF. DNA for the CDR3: TGTGCCACCAGTGACCCGGGACAGGGGAGCGATGGCTACACCTTC.